This TCR beta chain comes out of a study of PD-1 blockade in mismatch repair-deficient tumors. As for time point: approximately ten-day in vitro stimulation with candidate neoantigen peptide 4. Cells were stimulated around 10 days with each of roughly 7 ELISpot-reactive neoantigens. A no-peptide control culture served as baseline for clone fold changes. TCRdb keeps only in-frame clones here, not all; method: immunoSEQ multiplex PCR. Seen here are approximately 13,000 clones, roughly 84% observed once, and the top ten hold about 20%. The table lists this clone with a count of one. As yet, its antigen is unknown. The origin of this receptor is an adult with mismatch repair-deficient cancer. Sequencing used cells cultured in vitro, obtained from a patient treated with pembrolizumab.

CDR3 DNA: TGTGCCAGCAGTTCGCCTTCAATGAACACTGAAGCTTTCTTT. As protein: CASSSPSMNTEAFF. The V and J genes are TRBV27 and TRBJ1-1; D is ambiguous. This CDR3 contains 14 residues. From germline, CDR1 is MNHEY and CDR2 SMNVEV (reference sequence). The V and J ends lost 4 bases and 0 bases respectively, with 9 bases between them.